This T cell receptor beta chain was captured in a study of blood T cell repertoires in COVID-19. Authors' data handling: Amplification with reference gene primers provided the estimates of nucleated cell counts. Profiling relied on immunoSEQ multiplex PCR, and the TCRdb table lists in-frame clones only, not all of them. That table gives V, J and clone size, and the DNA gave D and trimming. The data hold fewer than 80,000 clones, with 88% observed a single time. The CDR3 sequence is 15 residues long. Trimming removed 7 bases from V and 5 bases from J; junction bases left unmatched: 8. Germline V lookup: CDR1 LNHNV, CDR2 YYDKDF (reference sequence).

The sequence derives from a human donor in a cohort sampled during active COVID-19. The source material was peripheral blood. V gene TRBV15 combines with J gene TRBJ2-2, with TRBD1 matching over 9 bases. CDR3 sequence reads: CATKADRGWTGELFF. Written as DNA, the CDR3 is TGTGCCACCAAGGCGGACAGGGGATGGACCGGGGAGCTGTTTTTT.